A selection of T cell receptor beta chains follows, all from one sample in a study of blood T cells in healthy people across ages. MiXCR, applied by TCRdb to the 5' RACE reads, yields one record per CDR3 protein. The sample lists over a million distinct CDR3 sequences, roughly 24% seen once, with about 0.69% in the top ten. The same data also contributed to another study, on T cells of mothers and their children.

The source material was blood. The receptor set was obtained from a girl aged 2 to 9 in good health. Both conserved end residues are part of each CDR3. Each record gives: CDR3 length, J gene, clone size, V gene, D gene, CDR3 protein, CDR3 DNA. D genes are given only for firm matches. The size field is filled for only some rows; it gives once, few, many or a size class.

len: 14
j_gene: TRBJ1-6
abundance: NA
v_gene: TRBV7-2
d_gene: NA
CDR3aa: CASSQGQSLSPLHF
CDR3nt: TGTGCCAGCAGCCAGGGACAATCACTATCACCCCTCCACTTT

len: 13
j_gene: TRBJ2-2
abundance: few
v_gene: TRBV20-1
d_gene: NA
CDR3aa: CSAFDSDTGELFF
CDR3nt: TGCAGTGCTTTCGACTCCGACACCGGGGAGCTGTTTTTT

len: 16
j_gene: TRBJ2-2
abundance: NA
v_gene: TRBV24-1
d_gene: NA
CDR3aa: CATSDLGQEGTGELFF
CDR3nt: TGTGCCACCAGCGATTTAGGGCAGGAAGGCACCGGGGAGCTGTTTTTT

len: 14
j_gene: TRBJ2-3
abundance: NA
v_gene: TRBV4-2
d_gene: TRBD2
CDR3aa: CATAGELSTDTQYF
CDR3nt: TGTGCCACCGCGGGGGAGTTAAGCACAGATACGCAGTATTTT

len: 15
j_gene: TRBJ1-3
abundance: NA
v_gene: TRBV11-1
d_gene: TRBD1
CDR3aa: CASSEEGATGNTIYF
CDR3nt: TGTGCCAGCAGCGAGGAGGGGGCGACTGGAAACACCATATATTTT

len: 16
j_gene: TRBJ2-1
abundance: NA
v_gene: TRBV4-1
d_gene: NA
CDR3aa: CASSQDRTGTDNEQFF
CDR3nt: TGCGCCAGCAGCCAAGATCGTACCGGGACGGATAATGAGCAGTTCTTC

len: 14
j_gene: TRBJ2-7
abundance: many
v_gene: TRBV2
d_gene: TRBD1
CDR3aa: CASSVQGISYEQYF
CDR3nt: TGTGCCAGCAGTGTACAGGGGATATCCTACGAGCAGTACTTC

len: 15
j_gene: TRBJ2-5
abundance: NA
v_gene: TRBV7-2
d_gene: NA
CDR3aa: CASSFLGTREETQYF
CDR3nt: TGTGCCAGCAGCTTCCTCGGGACGAGAGAAGAGACCCAGTACTTC

len: 15
j_gene: TRBJ2-5
abundance: NA
v_gene: TRBV4-2
d_gene: NA
CDR3aa: CASSQELGLTETQYF
CDR3nt: TGTGCCAGCAGCCAAGAGTTAGGTCTCACAGAGACCCAGTACTTC

len: 15
j_gene: TRBJ2-2
abundance: NA
v_gene: TRBV6-5
d_gene: TRBD2
CDR3aa: CASSYVPLAAGELFF
CDR3nt: TGTGCCAGCAGTTACGTACCGCTAGCGGCCGGGGAGCTGTTTTTT

len: 14
j_gene: TRBJ2-3
abundance: few
v_gene: TRBV12-3/TRBV12-4
d_gene: NA
CDR3aa: CASSYIIHTDTQYF
CDR3nt: TGTGCCAGCAGTTATATTATCCACACAGATACGCAGTATTTT

len: 11
j_gene: TRBJ1-1
abundance: NA
v_gene: TRBV20-1
d_gene: NA
CDR3aa: CSATGDTEAFF
CDR3nt: TGCAGTGCTACGGGGGACACTGAAGCTTTCTTT

len: 13
j_gene: TRBJ2-1
abundance: NA
v_gene: TRBV7-3
d_gene: NA
CDR3aa: CASSVQRGGEQFF
CDR3nt: TGTGCCAGCAGCGTCCAAAGGGGGGGTGAGCAGTTCTTC

len: 12
j_gene: TRBJ2-5
abundance: NA
v_gene: TRBV20-1
d_gene: NA
CDR3aa: CSGGAVQETQYF
CDR3nt: TGCAGTGGGGGGGCAGTCCAAGAGACCCAGTACTTC

len: 15
j_gene: TRBJ2-3
abundance: once
v_gene: TRBV12-3/TRBV12-4
d_gene: NA
CDR3aa: CASSLWPANTDTQYF
CDR3nt: TGTGCCAGCAGTTTATGGCCAGCCAACACAGATACGCAGTATTTT

len: 12
j_gene: TRBJ2-7
abundance: few
v_gene: TRBV29-1
d_gene: TRBD1
CDR3aa: CSVGDRIYEQYF
CDR3nt: TGCAGCGTCGGGGACAGAATCTACGAGCAGTACTTC

len: 15
j_gene: TRBJ2-7
abundance: few
v_gene: TRBV6-5
d_gene: NA
CDR3aa: CASSSHRWKGYEQYF
CDR3nt: TGTGCCAGCAGTTCTCACAGGTGGAAGGGCTACGAGCAGTACTTC

len: 14
j_gene: TRBJ2-7
abundance: few
v_gene: TRBV29-1
d_gene: TRBD1
CDR3aa: CSAGRDRGAYEQYF
CDR3nt: TGCAGCGCTGGACGGGACAGGGGAGCCTACGAGCAGTACTTC

len: 16
j_gene: TRBJ2-1
abundance: many
v_gene: TRBV7-2
d_gene: NA
CDR3aa: CASSSDLSQGHNEQFF
CDR3nt: TGTGCCAGCAGCTCCGACCTATCACAGGGCCACAATGAGCAGTTCTTC

len: 11
j_gene: TRBJ2-1
abundance: NA
v_gene: TRBV5-6
d_gene: NA
CDR3aa: CASSIGNSKFF
CDR3nt: TGTGCCAGCAGCATCGGGAACAGCAAGTTCTTC

len: 14
j_gene: TRBJ2-5
abundance: NA
v_gene: TRBV12-3/TRBV12-4
d_gene: NA
CDR3aa: CASSLRGSGETQYF
CDR3nt: TGTGCCAGCAGTTTGAGGGGATCGGGAGAGACCCAGTACTTC

len: 17
j_gene: TRBJ2-5
abundance: few
v_gene: TRBV11-2
d_gene: TRBD2
CDR3aa: CASSLDPSGSPSGTQYF
CDR3nt: TGTGCCAGCAGCTTAGATCCTAGCGGGAGTCCCAGCGGGACCCAGTACTTC

len: 13
j_gene: TRBJ2-1
abundance: NA
v_gene: TRBV29-1
d_gene: NA
CDR3aa: CSVEIREYNEQFF
CDR3nt: TGCAGCGTTGAAATCCGGGAGTACAATGAGCAGTTCTTC

len: 14
j_gene: TRBJ2-2
abundance: NA
v_gene: TRBV20-1
d_gene: NA
CDR3aa: CSARDGGSTGELFF
CDR3nt: TGCAGTGCTAGAGATGGAGGGAGCACCGGGGAGCTGTTTTTT

len: 14
j_gene: TRBJ2-7
abundance: few
v_gene: TRBV10-3
d_gene: TRBD1
CDR3aa: CATQPGTGTYEQYF
CDR3nt: TGTGCCACTCAACCCGGGACAGGGACCTACGAGCAGTACTTC

len: 12
j_gene: TRBJ2-7
abundance: few
v_gene: TRBV9
d_gene: NA
CDR3aa: CASSADQGEQYF
CDR3nt: TGTGCCAGCAGCGCCGACCAGGGGGAGCAGTACTTC

len: 12
j_gene: TRBJ2-7
abundance: few
v_gene: TRBV29-1
d_gene: TRBD2
CDR3aa: CSVRGDPSEQYF
CDR3nt: TGCAGCGTTCGGGGGGATCCCAGCGAGCAGTACTTC

len: 13
j_gene: TRBJ2-7
abundance: NA
v_gene: TRBV29-1
d_gene: NA
CDR3aa: CSVVADLSYEQYF
CDR3nt: TGCAGCGTTGTTGCGGACCTCTCCTACGAGCAGTACTTC

len: 11
j_gene: TRBJ2-1
abundance: few
v_gene: TRBV2
d_gene: NA
CDR3aa: CASRAGYEQFF
CDR3nt: TGTGCCAGCAGGGCGGGTTATGAGCAGTTCTTC

len: 12
j_gene: TRBJ2-1
abundance: NA
v_gene: TRBV29-1
d_gene: NA
CDR3aa: CRASGSYNEQFF
CDR3nt: TGCAGGGCCTCAGGGTCCTACAATGAGCAGTTCTTC

len: 13
j_gene: TRBJ1-1
abundance: NA
v_gene: TRBV7-9
d_gene: TRBD1
CDR3aa: CASSLGGQGEAFF
CDR3nt: TGTGCCAGCAGCTTAGGGGGACAGGGTGAAGCTTTCTTT

len: 16
j_gene: TRBJ2-2
abundance: many
v_gene: TRBV11-2
d_gene: TRBD2
CDR3aa: CASSSLTTSEAGELFF
CDR3nt: TGTGCCAGCAGCTCACTAACAACTAGCGAGGCCGGGGAGCTGTTTTTT

len: 16
j_gene: TRBJ1-1
abundance: few
v_gene: TRBV10-1
d_gene: TRBD1
CDR3aa: CASSESTGQGTRGAFF
CDR3nt: TGCGCCAGCAGTGAGTCGACGGGACAGGGCACCCGCGGAGCTTTCTTT

len: 15
j_gene: TRBJ2-1
abundance: NA
v_gene: TRBV19
d_gene: NA
CDR3aa: CASSIAGHSYNEQFF
CDR3nt: TGTGCCAGTAGTATTGCAGGACACTCCTACAATGAGCAGTTCTTC

len: 16
j_gene: TRBJ2-7
abundance: NA
v_gene: TRBV29-1
d_gene: NA
CDR3aa: CSVRGVGRDRAYEQYF
CDR3nt: TGCAGCGTGAGGGGGGTGGGCCGGGACAGAGCCTACGAGCAGTACTTC

len: 14
j_gene: TRBJ2-7
abundance: few
v_gene: TRBV5-1
d_gene: NA
CDR3aa: CASSSTLVSYEQYF
CDR3nt: TGCGCCAGCAGCTCAACACTCGTCTCCTACGAGCAGTACTTC

len: 13
j_gene: TRBJ2-5
abundance: NA
v_gene: TRBV5-4
d_gene: TRBD1
CDR3aa: CASSPTGSETQYF
CDR3nt: TGTGCCAGCAGCCCGACAGGGTCAGAGACCCAGTACTTC

len: 12
j_gene: TRBJ2-7
abundance: few
v_gene: TRBV29-1
d_gene: NA
CDR3aa: CSVASGIYEQYF
CDR3nt: TGCAGCGTTGCGTCGGGGATCTACGAGCAGTACTTC

len: 13
j_gene: TRBJ1-2
abundance: NA
v_gene: TRBV14
d_gene: NA
CDR3aa: CASSQMSDYGYTF
CDR3nt: TGTGCCAGCAGCCAAATGTCAGACTATGGCTACACCTTC

len: 16
j_gene: TRBJ1-4
abundance: NA
v_gene: TRBV25-1
d_gene: NA
CDR3aa: CASSAYIGATNEKLFF
CDR3nt: TGTGCCAGCAGTGCCTACATAGGTGCAACTAATGAAAAACTGTTTTTT